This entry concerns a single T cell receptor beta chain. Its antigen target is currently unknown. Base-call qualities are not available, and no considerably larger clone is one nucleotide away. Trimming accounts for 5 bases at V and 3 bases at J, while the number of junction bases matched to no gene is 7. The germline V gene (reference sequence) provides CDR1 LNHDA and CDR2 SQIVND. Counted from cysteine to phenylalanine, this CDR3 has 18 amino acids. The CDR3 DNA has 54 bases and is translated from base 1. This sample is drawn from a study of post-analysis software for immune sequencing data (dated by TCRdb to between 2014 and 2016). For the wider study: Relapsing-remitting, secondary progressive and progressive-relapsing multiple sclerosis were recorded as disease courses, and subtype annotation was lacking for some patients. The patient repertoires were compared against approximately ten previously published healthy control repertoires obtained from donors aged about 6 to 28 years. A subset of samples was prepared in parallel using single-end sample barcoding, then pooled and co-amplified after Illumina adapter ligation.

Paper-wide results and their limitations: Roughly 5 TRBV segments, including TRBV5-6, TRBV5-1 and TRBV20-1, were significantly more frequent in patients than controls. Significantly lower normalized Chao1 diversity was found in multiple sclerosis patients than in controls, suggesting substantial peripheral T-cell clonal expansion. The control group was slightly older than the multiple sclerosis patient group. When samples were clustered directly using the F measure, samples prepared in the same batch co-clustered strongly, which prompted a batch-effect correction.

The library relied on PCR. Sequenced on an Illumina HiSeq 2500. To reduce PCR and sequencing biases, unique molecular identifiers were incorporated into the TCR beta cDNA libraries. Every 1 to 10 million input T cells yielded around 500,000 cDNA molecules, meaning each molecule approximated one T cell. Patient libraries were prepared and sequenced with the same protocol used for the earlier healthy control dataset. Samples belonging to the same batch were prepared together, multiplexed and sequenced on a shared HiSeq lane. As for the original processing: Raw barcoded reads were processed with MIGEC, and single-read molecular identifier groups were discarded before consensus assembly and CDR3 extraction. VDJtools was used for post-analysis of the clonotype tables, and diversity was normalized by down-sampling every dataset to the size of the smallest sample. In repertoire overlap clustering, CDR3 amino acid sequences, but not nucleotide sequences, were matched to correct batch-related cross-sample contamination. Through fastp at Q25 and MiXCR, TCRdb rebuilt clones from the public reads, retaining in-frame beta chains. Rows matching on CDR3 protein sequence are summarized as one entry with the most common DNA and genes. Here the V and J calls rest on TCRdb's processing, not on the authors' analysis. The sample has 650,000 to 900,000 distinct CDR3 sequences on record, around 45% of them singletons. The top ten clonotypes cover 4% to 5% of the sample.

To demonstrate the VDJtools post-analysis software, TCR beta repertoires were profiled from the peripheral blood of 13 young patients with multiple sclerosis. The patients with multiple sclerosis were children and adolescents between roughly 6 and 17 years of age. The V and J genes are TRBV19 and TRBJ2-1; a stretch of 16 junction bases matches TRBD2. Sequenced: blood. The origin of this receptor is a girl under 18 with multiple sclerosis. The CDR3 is CASSPPGLAGGYYNEQFF. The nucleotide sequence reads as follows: TGTGCCAGTAGTCCCCCGGGACTAGCGGGAGGGTACTACAATGAGCAGTTCTTC. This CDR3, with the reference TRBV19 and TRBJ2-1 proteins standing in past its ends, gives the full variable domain DGGITQSPKYLFRKEGQNVTLSCEQNLNHDAMYWYRQDPGQGLRLIYYSQIVNDFQKGDIAEGYSVSREKKESFPLTVTSAQKNPTAFYLCASSPPGLAGGYYNEQFFGPGTRLTVL.